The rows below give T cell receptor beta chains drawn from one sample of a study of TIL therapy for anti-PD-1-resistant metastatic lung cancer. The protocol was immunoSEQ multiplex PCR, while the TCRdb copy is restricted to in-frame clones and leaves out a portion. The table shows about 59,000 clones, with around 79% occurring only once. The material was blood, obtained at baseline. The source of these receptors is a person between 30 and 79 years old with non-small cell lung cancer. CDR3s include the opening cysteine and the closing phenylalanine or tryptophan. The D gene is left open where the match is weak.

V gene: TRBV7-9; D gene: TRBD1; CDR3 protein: CASSTDRGPHHEQYF
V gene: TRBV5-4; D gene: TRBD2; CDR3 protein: CASSLPGGSGRAYEQYF
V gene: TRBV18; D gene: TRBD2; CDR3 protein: CASSPPGTRGEQYF
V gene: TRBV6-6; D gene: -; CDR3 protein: CASSARLWAANEQFF
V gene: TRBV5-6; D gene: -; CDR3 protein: CASSSGVNSGNTIYF
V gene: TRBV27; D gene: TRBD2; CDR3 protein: CASSLTLAGGVQETQYF
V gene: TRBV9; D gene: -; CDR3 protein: CASSVEGTGNTIYF
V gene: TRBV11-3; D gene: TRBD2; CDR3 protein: CASSAGGGTSGRIYNEQFF
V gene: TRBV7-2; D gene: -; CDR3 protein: CASSFSFGPSYNEQFF
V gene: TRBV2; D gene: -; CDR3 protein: CASSEGGAMGQPQHF
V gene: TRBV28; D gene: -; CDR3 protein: CASSLGGRAPLHF
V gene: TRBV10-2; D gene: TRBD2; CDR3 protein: CASSGTSGADTQYF
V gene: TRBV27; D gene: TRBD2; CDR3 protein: CASLSGASGRGSYNEQFF
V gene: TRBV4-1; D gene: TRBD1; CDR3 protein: CASSHLGTGTYEQYF
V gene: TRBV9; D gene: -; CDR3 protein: CASSAGAGSYNEQFF
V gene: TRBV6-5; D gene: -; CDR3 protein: CASRPLQASGNTIYF
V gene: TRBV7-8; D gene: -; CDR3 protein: CASSNSEGPTPYEQYF
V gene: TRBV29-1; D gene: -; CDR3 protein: CSFKGGYFTEAFF
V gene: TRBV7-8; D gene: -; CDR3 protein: CASSLISPGEKLFF
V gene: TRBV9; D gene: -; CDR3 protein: CASSVGLQGRGYTF
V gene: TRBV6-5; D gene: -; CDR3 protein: CASSSSAGSEAFF
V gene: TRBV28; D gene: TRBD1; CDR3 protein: CASSRPVGDSNYGYTF
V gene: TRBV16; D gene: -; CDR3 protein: CASSQEGQLVQPQHF
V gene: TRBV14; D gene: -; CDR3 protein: CASSQETSERLF
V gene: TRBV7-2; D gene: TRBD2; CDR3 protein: CASSLAEQTSGRGQFF
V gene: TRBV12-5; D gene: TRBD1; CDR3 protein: CASGLGGTATFESPLHF
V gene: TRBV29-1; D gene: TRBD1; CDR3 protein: CSVERGQGTEAFF
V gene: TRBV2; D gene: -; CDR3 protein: CASSGTSLGSTGELFF
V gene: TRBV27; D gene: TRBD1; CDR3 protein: CASSMDRGNQPQHF
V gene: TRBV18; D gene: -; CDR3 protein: CASSPQGKNTEAFF
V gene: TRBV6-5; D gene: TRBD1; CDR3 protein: CASSTGTAHEKLFF